What follows are 25 T cell receptor beta chains derived from one specimen sequenced in a study of shared T cell receptors in the human thymus. The table came from immunoSEQ multiplex PCR; TCRdb's copy has only in-frame clones and leaves some out. The repertoire has 55,000 to 80,000 clones, 90% to 95% of them found once; the top ten carry 0.03% to 0.04%. Sequenced: thymocytes. The receptors originated from a human donor.

The CDR3 here is CASSSADRGRKKLFF. Here the CDR3 DNA reads TGTGCCAGCAGCTCCGCGGACAGGGGGCGTAAAAAACTGTTTTTT. This chain connects TRBV7-8 to TRBJ1-4; TRBD1 aligns across 11 bases. With 4 bases clipped from V and 9 bases from J, the junction kept 7 bases outside the gene matches. This CDR3 is 15 amino acids long. Germline V gives CDR1 SGHVS, CDR2 FQNEAQ.

V is TRBV7-3 and J is TRBJ1-6, with D tentatively TRBD1 (6 bases). Trimming shortened V by 2 bases and J by 10 bases, and 18 bases separated the two germline ends. Germline V gene lookup returns CDR1 SGHTA and CDR2 FQGTGA. This CDR3 contains 16 residues. CDR3 amino acids: CASSLSSGGYRSPLHF. The DNA for the CDR3 is TGTGCCAGCAGCTTATCCTCGGGGGGCTATCGATCACCCCTCCACTTT.

The V and J genes are TRBV11-2 and TRBJ2-5; TRBD2 agrees at 14 bases. With 0 bases clipped from V and 1 base from J, the junction kept 1 base outside the gene matches. Germline V lookup: CDR1 SGHAT, CDR2 FQNNGV. This CDR3 has 17 residues. The CDR3 protein is CASSLDGTSGGQETQYF. The CDR3 coding sequence is TGTGCCAGCAGCTTAGACGGGACTAGCGGGGGCCAAGAGACCCAGTACTTC.

V usage is TRBV4-2 and J usage is TRBJ1-4; tentatively, D is TRBD1 (6 bases). The germline CDR1 and CDR2 sequences are LGHNA and YNFKEQ. This CDR3 spans 18 amino acids. V was clipped by 0 bases and J by 5 bases, with 19 bases between them. The CDR3 DNA follows: TGTGCCAGCAGCCAAGATTGGGGGCAGGGCCCTCGGAATGAAAAACTGTTTTTT. This translates into CASSQDWGQGPRNEKLFF.

V gene TRBV19 combines with J gene TRBJ2-7; TRBD1 matches at 10 bases. The CDR3 runs to 15 residues. Germline CDR1 and CDR2: LNHDA and SQIVND (reference sequence). V was clipped by 1 base and J by 4 bases; unmatched bases: 4. The CDR3 nucleotides are TGTGCCAGTAGTATAGGGGGGACAGGGGAGTACGAGCAGTACTTC. Its translation: CASSIGGTGEYEQYF.

The gene calls are TRBV19 and TRBJ2-2; TRBD1 matches 7 bases. The ends lost 5 bases at V and 6 bases at J; junction bases unmatched: 12. Germline CDR1 LNHDA, CDR2 SQIVND (reference sequence). CDR3 length equals 16 residues. CDR3 region: CASSGHRGGIAGELFF. The CDR3 DNA is TGTGCCAGTAGTGGCCACAGGGGTGGTATCGCCGGGGAGCTGTTTTTT.

J is TRBJ2-5 and V is TRBV7-9; the D gene could be TRBD1 or TRBD2 (6 bases each). The CDR3 totals 14 residues. The germline V and J ends were trimmed by 1 base and 5 bases, with 11 bases remaining between them. Germline CDR1 is SEHNR and CDR2 is FQNEAQ (reference sequence). The CDR3 is CASSLGGGRETQYF. DNA of the CDR3: TGTGCCAGCAGCTTAGGAGGGGGGCGGGAGACCCAGTACTTC. Looking up the rest from reference TRBV7-9 and TRBJ2-5 gives the full variable domain: DTGVSQNPRHKITKRGQNVTFRCDPISEHNRLYWYRQTLGQGPEFLTYFQNEAQLEKSRLLSDRFSAERPKGSFSTLEIQRTEQGDSAMYLCASSLGGGRETQYFGPGTRLLVL.

CDR3 sequence reads: CASKQGNYGYTF. The CDR3 DNA sequence: TGTGCCAGCAAACAGGGGAACTATGGCTACACCTTC. The chain employs TRBV6-1 and TRBJ1-2; 7 bases line up with TRBD1. CDR1 and CDR2 (germline): MNHNS, SASEGT. Trimming removed 7 bases from V and 2 bases from J; junction bases left unmatched: 1. The CDR3 totals 12 residues.

This chain connects TRBV21-1 to TRBJ1-5; the table's D call of TRBD1 was not tested on the DNA. TRBV21-1 is shown as a pseudogene. This CDR3 spans 14 amino acids. CDR3 in amino acids: CASTPGQGIEPQHF. The CDR3 DNA follows: TGTGCCAGCACCCCAGGGCAGGGTATTGAGCCCCAGCATTTT.

The chain recombines TRBV6-6 with TRBJ1-2; D gene uncertain. This CDR3 is built from 13 residues. Trimming stripped 3 bases from V and 9 bases from J, with 14 bases between. Looked up from germline, CDR1 is MNHNY and CDR2 is SVGAGI (reference sequence). The CDR3 spells CASSYRPSCRYTF. For the CDR3, the DNA is TGTGCCAGCAGTTATCGCCCCAGCTGTCGCTACACCTTC.

This clone was counted a single time. The V gene is TRBV10-2, the J gene TRBJ2-7; D is ambiguous. This CDR3 region has 15 residues. Between the trimmed V and J ends, which lost 4 bases and 5 bases, there was a span of 18 bases. The V gene's germline CDR1 is WSHSY and CDR2 SAAADI. Here the CDR3 reads CASSGWATIGDEQYF. CDR3 sequence (DNA): TGCGCCAGCAGTGGTTGGGCAACTATAGGAGACGAGCAGTACTTC.

CDR3 residues: CASSSDGTPSSYNSPLHF. The CDR3 DNA follows: TGTGCCAGCAGCTCGGATGGGACTCCAAGCTCCTATAATTCACCCCTCCACTTT. V gene TRBV7-2 combines with J gene TRBJ1-6, with D possibly TRBD1 on 5 matching bases. Germline assignment: CDR1 SGHTA and CDR2 FQGNSA. The ends were cut back, 4 bases at V and 0 bases at J, with 16 bases in the middle. The CDR3 has 18 residues. Based on the CDR3 plus reference TRBV7-2 and TRBJ1-6, the full variable domain is GAGVSQSPSNKVTEKGKDVELRCDPISGHTALYWYRQSLGQGLEFLIYFQGNSAPDKSGLPSDRFSAERTGGSVSTLTIQRTQQEDSAVYLCASSSDGTPSSYNSPLHFGNGTRLTVT.

J is TRBJ2-5 and V is TRBV7-2, with 7 bases that match TRBD2. Losses at the gene ends were 5 bases for V and 2 bases for J; bases not matched to a gene: 14. Germline V gene sequence: CDR1 SGHTA, CDR2 FQGNSA. The CDR3 consists of 17 residues. This chain's CDR3 is CASSPRPSGDEQETQYF. DNA of the CDR3: TGTGCCAGCAGCCCGCGTCCCAGCGGGGACGAGCAAGAGACCCAGTACTTC.

This CDR3 is CASSLGTSGGGNTDTQYF. CDR3 bases: TGCGCCAGCAGCCTTGGGACTAGCGGGGGGGGGAACACAGATACGCAGTATTTT. This sequence joins TRBV4-3 and TRBJ2-3; 16 bases map to TRBD2. The V segment lost 4 bases and the J segment 2 bases; nucleotides outside the gene matches: 6. The CDR3 covers 18 residues. Per germline, CDR1 LGHNA and CDR2 YSLEER.

The CDR3 here is CASSVGIVARQFF. The CDR3 nucleotides are TGTGCCAGCAGCGTAGGAATCGTGGCAAGGCAGTTCTTC. The chain recombines TRBV9 with TRBJ2-1; D gene unclear. CDR3 size: 13 residues. Germline V gene lookup returns CDR1 SGDLS and CDR2 YYNGEE. The germline V and J ends were trimmed by 0 bases and 12 bases, with 13 bases remaining between them.

The rearrangement uses TRBV28 and TRBJ1-5; D is uncertain. Deletions cut 2 bases from V and 9 bases from J, with 26 bases between. Germline V gives CDR1 MDHEN, CDR2 SYDVKM. The CDR3 totals 18 residues. CDR3 loop: CASSLHKPFRFLSGPQHF. CDR3 nucleotides: TGTGCCAGCAGTTTACACAAGCCCTTCAGGTTCTTAAGTGGGCCCCAGCATTTT.

This clone was seen a single time. The gene calls are TRBV6-1 and TRBJ2-7; the D gene is possibly TRBD1 (6 bases). Germline loops: CDR1 MNHNS, CDR2 SASEGT. The CDR3 loop spans 14 amino acids. V lost 4 bases and J 2 bases, leaving 12 bases between the germline ends. The CDR3 DNA reads as TGTGCCAGCAGTGGCCGGGACATTCCCTACGAGCAGTACTTC. It yields the protein CASSGRDIPYEQYF.

This rearrangement joins TRBV6-1 to TRBJ1-5; 7 bases match TRBD1. Germline CDR1 and CDR2: MNHNS and SASEGT. J gave up 2 bases and V 1 base, and 11 bases lay outside the gene matches. CDR3 size: 18 residues. The CDR3 reads CASSEEASEGARNQPQHF. In DNA form, the CDR3 reads TGTGCCAGCAGTGAAGAGGCCTCGGAGGGGGCGCGCAATCAGCCCCAGCATTTT.

CDR3 sequence reads: CASSPARGRDGYTF. The CDR3 nucleotides are TGTGCCAGCAGCCCAGCCCGGGGGCGGGATGGCTACACCTTC. The chain couples TRBV7-2 to TRBJ1-2, with D maybe TRBD1 (6 bases). The germline CDR1 and CDR2 sequences are SGHTA and FQGNSA. The CDR3 covers 14 residues. Trimming removed 5 bases at V and 6 bases at J, with 16 bases between.

The chain carries TRBV19 and TRBJ2-1, with 14 bases lining up with TRBD2. J lost 4 bases, V lost 7 bases, and 15 bases had no gene match. The germline CDR1 and CDR2 sequences are LNHDA and SQIVND (reference sequence). The CDR3 sequence is 19 residues long. CDR3 loop: CASTRLAGGIPSNYNEQFF. The CDR3 nucleotides are TGTGCCAGTACCCGACTAGCGGGGGGGATCCCCTCAAATTACAATGAGCAGTTCTTC.

This clone was seen only once. The J gene is TRBJ1-1, the V gene TRBV10-3; D is unresolved. This CDR3 has 16 amino acids. Trimming removed 6 bases at V and 5 bases at J, with 22 bases between. Germline CDR1 ENHRY, CDR2 SYGVKD. Written as DNA, the CDR3 is TGTGCCATCAGCGAAAAAATTTTCTCGGCGGGAACTGAAGCTTTCTTT. Translated, it gives CAISEKIFSAGTEAFF.

The chain uses TRBV15 and TRBJ1-5; D perhaps matches TRBD1 (5 bases). CDR3 size: 15 residues. V was cut by 0 bases and J by 4 bases, with 10 bases left in between. Germline lookup yields CDR1 LNHNV and CDR2 YYDKDF (reference sequence). CDR3 sequence: CATSREGTLNQPQHF. The CDR3 DNA reads TGTGCCACCAGCAGAGAAGGGACGCTTAATCAGCCCCAGCATTTT.

V and J are TRBV14 and TRBJ1-1, with TRBD1 matching 7 bases. Germline V gene data show CDR1 as SGHDN and CDR2 as FVKESK. This CDR3 comprises 14 residues. V was pared by 4 bases and J by 7 bases, with 9 bases of the junction left unmatched. The CDR3 DNA is TGTGCCAGCAGCCCAAACACAGGGGCCCATGAAGCTTTCTTT. It codes for CASSPNTGAHEAFF.

V gene TRBV7-9 combines with J gene TRBJ1-1; no reliable D call. Trimming shortened V by 5 bases and J by 2 bases, and 12 bases separated the two germline ends. Germline CDR1 is SEHNR and CDR2 is FQNEAQ (reference sequence). The CDR3 runs 14 residues. The CDR3 spells CASSARTVNTEAFF. The CDR3, as DNA: TGTGCCAGCAGCGCGCGGACGGTCAACACTGAAGCTTTCTTT.

The CDR3 protein is CASGLRGYTF. CDR3 DNA sequence: TGTGCCAGCGGGTTAAGGGGCTACACCTTC. This sequence joins TRBV7-9 and TRBJ1-2; D call uncertain. Deletions cut 8 bases from V and 8 bases from J, with 9 bases between. The CDR3 is 10 residues long. Looked up from germline, CDR1 is SEHNR and CDR2 is FQNEAQ (reference sequence).